Below, 24 T cell receptor beta chains from the same sample are listed, as sequenced in a study of metastatic and nonmetastatic thyroid tumors (dated by TCRdb to about 2020). No treatment had been received by any patient before thyroid surgery. Library construction relied on PCR. The sequencer was an Illumina HiSeq 4000. TCRdb redid the processing of the public reads, applying fastp at Q25 and MiXCR, and retained in-frame beta chains. The sample table holds roughly 12,000 clones, of which under 25% were seen once. The ten largest account for 13% to 15% of the sample. The sequenced sample consisted of adjacent normal tissue. These receptors were collected from a female donor with papillary thyroid cancer or a benign thyroid nodule (not recorded which). Some clones in this sample may be carry-over from other donors' samples.

The rearrangement uses TRBV5-5 and TRBJ2-6, with no clear D. This CDR3 is built from 15 residues. Deletions cut 4 bases from V and 1 base from J, with 9 bases between. Germline V gene data show CDR1 as SGHKS and CDR2 as YYEKEE (reference sequence). CDR3 DNA sequence: TGTGCCAGCAGCCTCCGGTGGTCTGGGGCCAACGTCCTGACTTTC. Protein product: CASSLRWSGANVLTF. Combining the CDR3 with reference TRBV5-5 and TRBJ2-6 gives the whole variable domain DAGVTQSPTHLIKTRGQQVTLRCSPISGHKSVSWYQQVLGQGPQFIFQYYEKEERGRGNFPDRFSARQFPNYSSELNVNALLLGDSALYLCASSLRWSGANVLTFGAGSRLTVL.

The chain links TRBV6-1 to TRBJ1-1, with D possibly matching TRBD1 (6 bases). Trimming took 6 bases from V and 0 from J, leaving 8 bases between them. Germline V gene sequence: CDR1 MNHNS, CDR2 SASEGT. The CDR3 has 13 residues. CDR3 DNA sequence: TGTGCCAGCAGACAGGGAGTGAACACTGAAGCTTTCTTT. This sequence encodes CASRQGVNTEAFF.

The table lists this clone with many counts. The rearrangement joins TRBV6-4 to TRBJ2-2, with D unclear. This CDR3 has 16 amino acids. Trimming took 6 bases from V and 3 from J, leaving 17 bases between them. Germline-derived CDR1 and CDR2 are MRHNA and SNTAGT. CDR3 coding DNA: TGTGCCAGCAGCGCGTTTCCTCGGCCGGACACCGGGGAGCTGTTTTTT. Translated: CASSAFPRPDTGELFF.

This clone is deemed medium-sized (0.01 to 0.1%). This chain joins TRBV27 and TRBJ1-2; 7 nucleotides match TRBD1. The CDR3 has 13 residues. CDR1 is MNHEY, CDR2 SMNVEV, per germline (reference sequence). J was trimmed by 4 bases and V by 6 bases; bases with no gene match: 5. As DNA, the CDR3 is TGTGCCAGCAGCCGGGAGGGGGCCTATGGCTACACCTTC. Its protein is CASSREGAYGYTF.

As regards this clone: The CDR3 ends on some other residue instead of the conserved phenylalanine or tryptophan, so this is likely a read error. J is TRBJ2-7 and V is TRBV5-1, with D unclear. Germline-derived CDR1 and CDR2 are SGHRS and YFSETQ. V shed 4 bases and J shed 2 bases, with 13 bases lying between them. The CDR3 sequence is 14 residues long. The DNA for the CDR3 is TGCGCCAGCAGCGAAGGCCCGTCCCCCTACGAGCAGTACTCC. This codes for CASSEGPSPYEQYS.

By frequency in the sample, this clone is medium-sized (0.01 to 0.1%). Other DNA sequences within the sample encode an identical CDR3. V and J are TRBV7-2 and TRBJ1-2, with D perhaps TRBD1 (5 bases). The germline V and J ends were trimmed by 5 bases and 2 bases, with 12 bases remaining between them. This CDR3 is built from 14 residues. Germline assignment: CDR1 SGHTA and CDR2 FQGNSA. The CDR3 reads CASSPGRENYGYTF. As DNA, the CDR3 is TGTGCCAGCAGCCCGGGGCGGGAGAACTATGGCTACACCTTC.

This clone has just a few counts. Because it lacks the conserved phenylalanine or tryptophan at the end, this CDR3 is likely a read error. The chain has TRBV28 and TRBJ1-2; 9 nucleotides align to TRBD1. With V trimmed by 8 bases and J by 6 bases, 4 bases remained unmatched. This CDR3 comprises 12 residues. Per the germline V gene, CDR1 is MDHEN and CDR2 is SYDVKM. The chain's CDR3 is CASRDRVHGYTL. In DNA form, the CDR3 reads TGTGCCAGCCGGGACAGGGTCCATGGCTACACCCTC.

This clone was observed at least ten times. The CDR3 here is CASSATAPGLAYNEQFF. The CDR3 DNA follows: TGTGCCAGCAGCGCCACTGCTCCGGGACTAGCCTACAATGAGCAGTTCTTC. J is TRBJ2-1 and V is TRBV9; 8 bases fit TRBD2. The J segment lost 2 bases and the V segment lost 3 bases, leaving 10 bases of the junction unmatched. CDR1 SGDLS and CDR2 YYNGEE come from the germline V gene. This CDR3 contains 17 residues. Drawing the rest from reference TRBV9 and TRBJ2-1, the complete variable domain is DSGVTQTPKHLITATGQRVTLRCSPRSGDLSVYWYQQSLDQGLQFLIQYYNGEERAKGNILERFSAQQFPDLHSELNLSSLELGDSALYFCASSATAPGLAYNEQFFGPGTRLTVL.

This clone came up many times. This sequence joins TRBV18 and TRBJ2-7; 7 positions match TRBD1. V dropped 3 bases and J dropped 5; count of bases not matched to a gene: 7. Germline V gene lookup returns CDR1 KGHSH and CDR2 LQKENI. This CDR3 is built from 14 residues. In nucleotides, the CDR3 is TGTGCCAGCTCACCGTCAGGGGGTAGCAACGAGCAGTACTTC. It codes for CASSPSGGSNEQYF.

This clone came up a few times. It may be a read error: a sequence one base away is much more abundant. The genes are TRBV3-1 and TRBJ2-5; 8 bases match TRBD2. In germline, CDR1 is LGHDT, CDR2 YNNKEL (reference sequence). Trimming removed 7 bases from V and 5 bases from J; junction bases left unmatched: 6. The CDR3 is 13 residues long. This CDR3 reads CASIPGGVETQYF. The CDR3, as DNA: TGTGCCAGCATCCCGGGGGGGGTGGAGACCCAGTACTTC.

In its sample, this clone is medium-sized. The V and J genes are TRBV5-1 and TRBJ1-2; D is undetermined. The CDR3 runs to 14 residues. CDR1 SGHRS and CDR2 YFSETQ come from the germline V gene. V dropped 2 bases and J dropped 0 bases, with 8 bases sitting between them. For the CDR3, the DNA is TGCGCCAGCAGCTTCCTAACAGCTAACTATGGCTACACCTTC. Its protein is CASSFLTANYGYTF.

This CDR3 is CASSSWGHQPQHF. For the CDR3, the DNA is TGCGCCAGCAGTTCCTGGGGCCATCAGCCCCAGCATTTT. The chain links TRBV10-2 to TRBJ1-5; tentatively, D is TRBD1 (5 bases). V lost 5 bases and J 5 bases, leaving 10 bases between the germline ends. The CDR3 length is 13 residues. The germline gives CDR1 WSHSY, CDR2 SAAADI.

This clone was counted between two and nine times. V is TRBV12-3 or TRBV12-4 and J is TRBJ2-7; unclear D gene. CDR3 length equals 12 residues. The V and J ends lost 3 bases and 7 bases respectively, with 10 bases between them. The CDR3 coding sequence is TGTGCCAGCAGTTTGACCCTAAGGGAGCAGTACTTC. As protein: CASSLTLREQYF.

This chain uses TRBV12-3 or TRBV12-4 with TRBJ1-3, with 8 bases fitting TRBD1. This CDR3 is 14 amino acids long. V shed 7 bases, J shed 8 bases, and the junction held 10 bases outside the gene matches. CDR3 amino acids: CASIQGGSLDTIYF. CDR3 sequence (DNA): TGTGCCAGCATACAGGGGGGATCTTTAGACACCATATATTTT.

The rearrangement uses TRBV28 and TRBJ2-7, with 10 positions matching TRBD1. The CDR3 has 15 residues. Germline V gene data show CDR1 as MDHEN and CDR2 as SYDVKM. The V and J ends lost 5 bases and 4 bases, in that order; junction bases with no gene match: 8. The CDR3 spells CASSIPGTGVYEQYF. CDR3 DNA sequence: TGTGCCAGCAGTATTCCCGGGACAGGGGTTTACGAGCAGTACTTC.

The V call is TRBV12-3 or TRBV12-4, the J call TRBJ1-5; no firm D call. V shed 7 bases and J shed 10 bases, with 14 bases lying between them. This CDR3 region has 12 residues. The CDR3 protein is CASISPVAPQHF. The CDR3, as DNA: TGTGCCAGCATTTCCCCGGTTGCACCCCAGCATTTT.

This clone is medium-sized in the sample. This chain links TRBV6-1 with TRBJ2-5; tentatively, D is TRBD1 (5 bases). The CDR3 is 15 amino acids. Germline CDR1 MNHNS, CDR2 SASEGT. Trimming pared 5 bases from V and 2 bases from J, leaving 15 bases between. The DNA for the CDR3 is TGTGCCAGCAGTTCCAGGGCCTCTACTCAAGAGACCCAGTACTTC. Translated: CASSSRASTQETQYF.

This chain's CDR3 is CASSLGGSVNYEQYF. DNA for the CDR3: TGTGCCAGCAGCTTAGGCGGAAGCGTTAACTACGAGCAGTACTTC. This chain joins TRBV11-3 and TRBJ2-7; the D is unclear. CDR3 length: 15 residues. V lost 1 base to trimming and J lost 3 bases, with 13 bases between them. Germline CDR1 reads SGHNT; CDR2 reads YENEEA.

This clone has ten or more counts. V gene TRBV30 combines with J gene TRBJ1-1, with a weak D call TRBD1 (5 bases). V was pared by 2 bases and J by 3 bases, with 7 bases between. CDR1 and CDR2 (germline): GTSNPN, SVGIG (reference sequence). The CDR3 length is 12 residues. CDR3 loop: CAWSFRDTEAFF. The CDR3, as DNA: TGTGCCTGGAGTTTCAGGGACACTGAAGCTTTCTTT.

This clone showed up many times. This chain links TRBV20-1 with TRBJ2-3, with TRBD2 identical over 9 bases. The germline gives CDR1 DFQATT, CDR2 SNEGSKA (reference sequence). The CDR3 has 16 amino acids. V shed 6 bases and J 5 bases; nucleotides not matched to a gene: 15. DNA for the CDR3: TGCAGTGCCACTCAGTGGGCTAGCGGGGATCTAGATACGCAGTATTTT. The encoded protein is CSATQWASGDLDTQYF.

The rearrangement links TRBV12-3 or TRBV12-4 to TRBJ2-3; 10 bases map to TRBD1. After removal of 5 bases from V and 4 bases from J, the junction contained 9 bases not matched to a gene. The CDR3 runs 16 residues. The CDR3 sequence: CASSPGTGVVADTQYF. The CDR3 DNA sequence: TGTGCCAGCAGTCCGGGGACAGGGGTGGTCGCAGATACGCAGTATTTT.

The table lists this clone with a few counts. The chain carries TRBV6-1 and TRBJ2-7; TRBD1 agrees at 10 bases. The CDR3 runs to 17 residues. CDR1 is MNHNS, CDR2 SASEGT, per germline. After removal of 6 bases from V and 5 bases from J, the junction contained 16 bases not matched to a gene. CDR3 nucleotide sequence: TGTGCCAGCAGCTCTGGGACAGGGGCCCGGGCGAAGGACGAGCAGTACTTC. Amino acids: CASSSGTGARAKDEQYF.

To note about this clone: A read error may be the cause here, since a much bigger clone is one base away. J is TRBJ2-4 and V is TRBV4-1; D may be TRBD1 (6 bases). Germline loops: CDR1 MGHRA, CDR2 YSYEKL. The CDR3 has 14 residues. V was clipped by 0 bases and J by 9 bases, with 12 bases between them. CDR3 protein: CASSQDVLGGIQYF. Written as DNA, the CDR3 is TGCGCCAGCAGCCAAGATGTGCTAGGGGGCATTCAGTACTTC.

This clone was seen a handful of times. The rearrangement links TRBV6-1 to TRBJ2-1; D is uncertain. CDR3 length: 15 amino acids. Germline assignment: CDR1 MNHNS and CDR2 SASEGT. V was trimmed by 3 bases and J by 0 bases, leaving 9 bases between them. In DNA form, the CDR3 reads TGTGCCAGCAGTGAGAGACGGCTCTCCTACAATGAGCAGTTCTTC. This sequence encodes CASSERRLSYNEQFF.